The 23 T cell receptor beta chains reported below all come from one sample, sequenced in a study of shared clonotypes between healthy human individuals (dated by TCRdb to 2020 to 2022). The library was built by means of the immunoSEQ multiplex PCR assay. The clones in this table, taken by TCRdb from immuneACCESS, are in-frame only. Not every clone is retained; where verified, under half of the shortfall comes from an unresolved V gene, and the cause of the rest is unknown. The table for this sample lists approximately 740,000 clones; roughly 92% of them were counted only once. The top ten clones comprise nearly 25% of the sample. For the CD8 naive samples, CD45RO-negative cells were positively selected for CCR7, yielding a CD45RA+CCR7+ population from which TemRA cells were excluded. The sample was naive CD8+ T cells sorted from blood. What the cell subset or site label conveys for this sample: CD45RA+CCR7+. These receptors all stem from a young man in good health.

This chain joins TRBV2 and TRBJ2-7, with a tentative D call TRBD1 (5 bases). Germline CDR1 is SNHLY and CDR2 is FYNNEI. V gave up 10 bases and J gave up 0 bases, with 19 bases separating them. CDR3 length equals 15 residues. CDR3 coding DNA: TGTGCCACCCTCGTCAGGGATAAGGTCTCCTACGAGCAGTACTTC. The encoded protein is CATLVRDKVSYEQYF.

The V gene is TRBV9, the J gene TRBJ2-5; D is perhaps TRBD1 (6 bases). CDR1 and CDR2 (germline): SGDLS, YYNGEE. The CDR3 is 15 amino acids. With 3 bases removed from V and 3 bases from J, the gap between germline ends came to 15 bases. In nucleotides, the CDR3 is TGTGCCAGCAGCGAGTCAGGGGATAGAGAAGAGACCCAGTACTTC. Translated, it gives CASSESGDREETQYF.

The V and J genes are TRBV10-1 and TRBJ2-2; 9 bases align to TRBD1. V shed 2 bases, J shed 6 bases, and the junction held 13 bases outside the gene matches. The CDR3 length is 18 residues. Per germline, CDR1 WNHNN and CDR2 SYGVQD (reference sequence). CDR3 DNA: TGCGCCAGCAGTGAGGGCGGACTGGGACAGGGACAACCCGGGGAGCTGTTTTTT. Its translation: CASSEGGLGQGQPGELFF.

The chain couples TRBV6-1 to TRBJ1-4, with D possibly matching TRBD1 (5 bases). Germline V gene lookup returns CDR1 MNHNS and CDR2 SASEGT. CDR3 length: 16 amino acids. V lost 2 bases to trimming and J lost 2 bases, with 12 bases between them. The CDR3 nucleotides are TGTGCCAGCAGTGAAAGTGGGGCGCAGACTAATGAAAAACTGTTTTTT. This encodes CASSESGAQTNEKLFF.

V gene TRBV2 combines with J gene TRBJ2-5, with D uncertain. CDR1 SNHLY and CDR2 FYNNEI come from the germline V gene. The CDR3 is 13 amino acids. The germline V and J ends were trimmed by 6 bases and 4 bases, with 12 bases remaining between them. The CDR3 bases are TGTGCCAGCAGGGGCCCACTTCGAGAGACCCAGTACTTC. It yields the protein CASRGPLRETQYF. The full variable domain, rest sourced from reference TRBV2 and TRBJ2-5, is EPEVTQTPSHQVTQMGQEVILRCVPISNHLYFYWYRQILGQKVEFLVSFYNNEISEKSEIFDDQFSVERPDGSNFTLKIRSTKLEDSAMYFCASRGPLRETQYFGPGTRLLVL.

This clone appeared a few times. The chain couples TRBV19 to TRBJ1-2, with D tentatively TRBD1 (5 bases). Trimming left V 4 bases short and J 5 bases short, with 14 bases between. Germline loops: CDR1 LNHDA, CDR2 SQIVND (reference sequence). The CDR3 extends over 14 amino acids. The CDR3 spells CASSTRVLVYGYTF. CDR3 in DNA: TGTGCCAGTAGTACCAGGGTCCTGGTGTATGGCTACACCTTC.

The V and J genes are TRBV9 and TRBJ2-7; 9 nucleotides agree with TRBD2. CDR3 length: 16 amino acids. Germline V CDR1 and CDR2: SGDLS, YYNGEE. V trimming: 4 bases; J trimming: 0 bases; junction bases outside the gene matches: 8. The CDR3 DNA follows: TGTGCCAGCAGCCCCGGAGGTAGCGGGAGCTCCTACGAGCAGTACTTC. Translation gives CASSPGGSGSSYEQYF.

This clone was seen once. This chain connects TRBV27 to TRBJ1-2, with 7 bases aligning to TRBD1. Germline assignment: CDR1 MNHEY and CDR2 SMNVEV (reference sequence). CDR3 size: 14 residues. With 8 bases clipped from V and 4 bases from J, the junction kept 10 bases outside the gene matches. The CDR3 nucleotides are TGTGCCAGCCGGCAGGGGGGGACTCTCTATGGCTACACCTTC. This gives the protein CASRQGGTLYGYTF.

The chain uses TRBV19 and TRBJ2-1; tentative D call: TRBD1 (6 bases). V lost 6 bases, J lost 2 bases, and 17 bases lay in between. CDR3 size: 16 residues. Germline CDR1 is LNHDA and CDR2 is SQIVND (reference sequence). The CDR3, as DNA: TGTGCCAGTAGGCCTCGGACAGCATCAACCTACAATGAGCAGTTCTTC. Its translation is CASRPRTASTYNEQFF.

The chain is built from TRBV7-9 and TRBJ2-1; 12 bases are a match to TRBD2. The V gene's germline CDR1 is SEHNR and CDR2 FQNEAQ (reference sequence). The CDR3 consists of 15 residues. The junction had 4 bases not matched to a gene; V was cut back by 6 bases and J by 4 bases. The CDR3 sequence is CASRRGTSGYNEQFF. Written as DNA, the CDR3 is TGTGCCAGCAGGCGGGGGACTAGCGGGTACAATGAGCAGTTCTTC.

The V gene is TRBV27, the J gene TRBJ1-3, with unresolved D. The V and J ends lost 3 bases and 2 bases respectively, with 11 bases between them. The CDR3 has 15 amino acids. Germline V gene data show CDR1 as MNHEY and CDR2 as SMNVEV (reference sequence). The CDR3 region is CASSFGPPPGNTIYF. The CDR3 DNA reads TGTGCCAGCAGTTTCGGGCCCCCCCCTGGAAACACCATATATTTT.

CDR3 sequence reads: CASDGGPSTGELFF. Here the CDR3 DNA reads TGTGCCAGCGACGGGGGCCCGAGCACCGGGGAGCTGTTTTTT. This chain uses TRBV7-9 with TRBJ2-2; D may match TRBD1 or TRBD2 (6 bases each). The V gene's germline CDR1 is SEHNR and CDR2 FQNEAQ (reference sequence). The CDR3 is 14 residues long. V lost 8 bases and J 4 bases, leaving 14 bases between the germline ends.

In the case of this clone: Within the sample, other DNA sequences also encode this same CDR3. This rearrangement joins TRBV5-5 to TRBJ1-1; D is unresolved. Per the germline V gene, CDR1 is SGHKS and CDR2 is YYEKEE (reference sequence). The CDR3 loop spans 13 amino acids. Trimming pared 2 bases from V and 1 base from J, leaving 6 bases between. CDR3 nucleotide sequence: TGTGCCAGCAGCTTATCAGAGAACACTGAAGCTTTCTTT. Translation gives CASSLSENTEAFF.

The J gene is TRBJ2-2, the V gene TRBV29-1; D may correspond to TRBD1 or TRBD2 (5 bases each). From germline, CDR1 is SQVTM and CDR2 ANQGSEA. Trimming removed 5 bases at V and 1 base at J, with 8 bases between. The CDR3 consists of 13 residues. CDR3 sequence reads: CSVRGQNTGELFF. The CDR3 region has the DNA TGCAGCGTTCGGGGCCAGAACACCGGGGAGCTGTTTTTT.

The chain joins TRBV19 to TRBJ1-2; D perhaps matches TRBD1 (5 bases). The CDR3 consists of 13 residues. V gave up 7 bases and J gave up 4 bases, with 13 bases separating them. Germline V gene lookup returns CDR1 LNHDA and CDR2 SQIVND (reference sequence). CDR3 DNA: TGTGCCAGTATGGGGGACGGGGGCTATGGCTACACCTTC. Its protein is CASMGDGGYGYTF.

This chain connects TRBV27 to TRBJ1-2; perhaps TRBD1 as D (5 bases). With 5 bases removed from V and 6 bases from J, the gap between germline ends came to 19 bases. The CDR3 sequence is 15 residues long. Germline V lookup: CDR1 MNHEY, CDR2 SMNVEV (reference sequence). The CDR3 here is CASSNRGQRGHGYTF. The CDR3 DNA reads as TGTGCCAGCAGTAACCGGGGCCAACGAGGCCATGGCTACACCTTC.

As concerns this clone: At the DNA level, this CDR3 is encoded by other sequences in the same sample as well. V gene TRBV2 combines with J gene TRBJ2-7; 8 bases line up with TRBD1. The length of the CDR3 is 14 residues. Germline CDR1 is SNHLY and CDR2 is FYNNEI. Germline trimming cut 3 bases from V and 2 bases from J; bases unmatched to any gene: 3. In nucleotides, the CDR3 is TGTGCCAGCAGTGACGGGACAGGTACCTACGAGCAGTACTTC. Translation gives CASSDGTGTYEQYF. The whole variable domain, remainder taken from reference TRBV2 and TRBJ2-7, is EPEVTQTPSHQVTQMGQEVILRCVPISNHLYFYWYRQILGQKVEFLVSFYNNEISEKSEIFDDQFSVERPDGSNFTLKIRSTKLEDSAMYFCASSDGTGTYEQYFGPGTRLTVT.

In nucleotides, the CDR3 is TGTGCCAGAAGCCACCTGAGATACCTCTACGAGCAGTACTTC. Translated: CARSHLRYLYEQYF. This chain connects TRBV5-3 to TRBJ2-7; D is undetermined. TRBV5-3 is marked as an open reading frame, function uncertain. The CDR3 runs to 14 residues. Trimming left V 4 bases short and J 3 bases short, with 14 bases between.

This clone was seen once. The rearrangement uses TRBV6-6 and TRBJ1-2; D unclear. CDR1 MNHNY and CDR2 SVGAGI come from the germline V gene (reference sequence). Trimming removed 2 bases at V and 8 bases at J, with 12 bases between. The CDR3 runs to 13 residues. DNA for the CDR3: TGTGCCAGCAGTTACCTCGACGCTGAAGGCTACACCTTC. It is translated as CASSYLDAEGYTF.

The chain combines TRBV6-1 with TRBJ2-7, with 7 bases identical to TRBD2. The germline V gene encodes CDR1 MNHNS and CDR2 SASEGT. V shed 1 base, J shed 6 bases, and the junction held 9 bases outside the gene matches. This CDR3 is 15 amino acids long. CDR3 amino acids: CASSEDLGGVGEQYF. CDR3 bases: TGTGCCAGCAGTGAAGACCTGGGAGGGGTGGGCGAGCAGTACTTC.

This rearrangement joins TRBV27 to TRBJ1-4; D is undetermined. V dropped 6 bases and J dropped 6 bases, with 14 bases sitting between them. Looked up from germline, CDR1 is MNHEY and CDR2 is SMNVEV (reference sequence). The CDR3 contains 14 residues. The CDR3, as DNA: TGTGCCAGCAGCCAAGCCTCGGTACATGAAAAACTGTTTTTT. Residues: CASSQASVHEKLFF.

This clone was seen more than once but under ten times. The chain employs TRBV6-1 and TRBJ2-1, with TRBD1 matching 8 bases. This CDR3 comprises 13 residues. Germline CDR1 MNHNS, CDR2 SASEGT. V lost 6 bases to trimming and J lost 8 bases; unmatched junction nucleotides: 6. The CDR3 coding sequence is TGTGCCAGCAGCCCAGGGGGCATCGATGAGCAGTTCTTC. Translated: CASSPGGIDEQFF.

V is TRBV5-4 and J is TRBJ2-1; D unclear. This CDR3 contains 16 residues. V lost 1 base and J 0 bases, leaving 11 bases between the germline ends. Germline-derived CDR1 and CDR2 are SGHNT and YYREEE (reference sequence). The CDR3 is CASSLLGYSSYNEQFF. The CDR3 region has the DNA TGTGCCAGCAGCTTGTTAGGTTATAGCTCCTACAATGAGCAGTTCTTC.